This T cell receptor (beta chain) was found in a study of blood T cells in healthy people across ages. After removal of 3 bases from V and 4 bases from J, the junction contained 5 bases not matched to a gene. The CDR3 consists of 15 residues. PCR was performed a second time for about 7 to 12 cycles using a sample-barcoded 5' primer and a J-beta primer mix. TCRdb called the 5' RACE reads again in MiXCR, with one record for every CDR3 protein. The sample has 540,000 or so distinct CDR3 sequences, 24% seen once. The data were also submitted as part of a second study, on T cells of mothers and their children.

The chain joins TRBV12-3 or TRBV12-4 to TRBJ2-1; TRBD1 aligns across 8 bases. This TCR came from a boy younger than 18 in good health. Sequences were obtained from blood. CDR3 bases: TGTGCCAGCAGTTTTACAGGGGGTGGATACAATGAGCAGTTCTTC. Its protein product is CASSFTGGGYNEQFF.